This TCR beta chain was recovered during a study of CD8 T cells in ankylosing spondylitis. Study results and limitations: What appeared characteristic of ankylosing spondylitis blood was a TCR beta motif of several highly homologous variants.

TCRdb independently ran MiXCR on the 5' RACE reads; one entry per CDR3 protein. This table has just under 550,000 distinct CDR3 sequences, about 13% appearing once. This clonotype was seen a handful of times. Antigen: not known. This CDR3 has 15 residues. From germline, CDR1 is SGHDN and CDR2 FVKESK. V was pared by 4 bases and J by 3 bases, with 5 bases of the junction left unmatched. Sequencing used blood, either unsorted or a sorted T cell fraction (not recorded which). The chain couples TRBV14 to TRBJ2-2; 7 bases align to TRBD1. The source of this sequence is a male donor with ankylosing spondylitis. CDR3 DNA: TGTGCCAGCAGCCTACAGGGGTCGTACACCGGGGAGCTGTTTTTT. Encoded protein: CASSLQGSYTGELFF.